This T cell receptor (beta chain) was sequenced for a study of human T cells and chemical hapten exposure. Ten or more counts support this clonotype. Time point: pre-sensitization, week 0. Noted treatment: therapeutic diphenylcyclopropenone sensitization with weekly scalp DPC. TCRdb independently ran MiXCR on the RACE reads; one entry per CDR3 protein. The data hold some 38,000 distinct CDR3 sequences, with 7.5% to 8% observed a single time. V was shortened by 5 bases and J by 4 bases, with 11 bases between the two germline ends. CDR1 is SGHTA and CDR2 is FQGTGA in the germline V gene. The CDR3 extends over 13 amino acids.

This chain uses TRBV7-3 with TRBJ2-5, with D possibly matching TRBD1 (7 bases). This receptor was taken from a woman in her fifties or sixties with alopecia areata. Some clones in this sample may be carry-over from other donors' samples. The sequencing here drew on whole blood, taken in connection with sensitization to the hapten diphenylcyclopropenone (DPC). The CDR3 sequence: CASSAQGGETQYF. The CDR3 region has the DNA TGTGCCAGCAGCGCTCAGGGGGGAGAGACCCAGTACTTC.